A single TCR beta chain is shown here with its context. This entry is derived from a study of radiation and T cells in renal cell carcinoma. Study in general: Nephrectomy followed 15 Gy stereotactic body radiation by 4 weeks.

The time point is: blood 2 weeks post-SBRT. As to treatment: 15 Gy SBRT to primary tumor, nephrectomy 4 weeks later. The tumor was a clear cell renal cell carcinoma. Libraries were prepared by immunoSEQ multiplex PCR; TCRdb keeps only in-frame clonotypes and omits some of them. Of tens of thousands of clones in the sample, roughly 79% were seen once. The clonotype was recovered from a man in his 60s with renal cell carcinoma. Source: blood, taken from a patient whose treatment included radiotherapy and nephrectomy.

In DNA, the CDR3 is TGCGCCAGCAGCTCTACAGGGGGCATGAGGGAGCAGTACTTC. Its translation is CASSSTGGMREQYF. V usage is TRBV5-1 and J usage is TRBJ2-7; 9 bases map to TRBD1. Germline CDR1 reads SGHRS; CDR2 reads YFSETQ. This CDR3 is built from 14 residues. V gave up 3 bases and J gave up 7 bases; unmatched junction bases: 8.